Listed below are T cell receptor beta chains from one sample, sequenced in a study of identical twins. MiXCR, run by TCRdb on the 5' RACE reads, gives a single entry per CDR3 protein. The table lists about 240,000 distinct CDR3 sequences, around 7.6% of them singletons, with about 5.8% in the top ten. Another study also made use of these data, one on yellow fever vaccine responses in identical twins.

The specimen was CD8+ T cells sorted from blood. The receptors shown here come from a woman under 30 in good health. Both conserved end residues are part of each CDR3. Fields, in order: J gene, V gene, clone size, D gene, CDR3 length, CDR3 protein, CDR3 DNA. A D gene is named only where the DNA matches it firmly. Some rows have no size entry. The others give once, few or many, or a class for an expanded clone.

>TRBJ2-3|TRBV7-9|few|TRBD1|16
CASGEVQGAGTDTQYF
TGTGCCAGCGGGGAAGTGCAGGGGGCCGGCACAGATACGCAGTATTTT
>TRBJ2-5|TRBV28|NA|NA|15
CASTPPGSLVETQYF
TGTGCCAGCACCCCCCCGGGGAGTTTGGTAGAGACCCAGTACTTC
>TRBJ2-1|TRBV3-1|many|TRBD2|16
CASSRKLPGLAGEQFF
TGTGCCAGCAGCAGAAAACTACCGGGACTAGCGGGAGAGCAGTTCTTC
>TRBJ2-7|TRBV12-3/TRBV12-4|many|NA|12
CASSFRAYEQYF
TGTGCCAGCAGTTTTAGGGCCTACGAGCAGTACTTC
>TRBJ1-4|TRBV20-1|many|NA|14
CSAARTDAYEKLFF
TGCAGTGCTGCCAGGACAGACGCCTATGAAAAACTGTTTTTT
>TRBJ2-4|TRBV3-1|few|NA|15
CASSQEGLAKNIQYF
TGTGCCAGCAGCCAAGAGGGACTAGCCAAAAACATTCAGTACTTC
>TRBJ2-7|TRBV20-1|NA|NA|13
CSASTTASYEQYF
TGCAGTGCTAGCACCACAGCTTCCTACGAGCAGTACTTC
>TRBJ2-3|TRBV20-1|NA|TRBD2|18
CSAREGGTYPYDTDTQYF
TGCAGTGCTAGAGAGGGAGGGACTTACCCATATGACACAGATACGCAGTATTTT
>TRBJ2-3|TRBV12-3/TRBV12-4|few|NA|13
CASSKGSTDTQYF
TGTGCCAGCAGCAAAGGGAGCACAGATACGCAGTATTTT
>TRBJ2-3|TRBV28|NA|NA|15
CASSFGGGHTDTQYF
TGTGCCAGCAGTTTTGGCGGGGGACACACAGATACGCAGTATTTT
>TRBJ1-6|TRBV7-6|many|NA|15
CASSHRGHYNSPLHF
TGTGCCAGCAGCCATCGGGGGCACTATAATTCACCCCTCCACTTT